One and the same sample provided the 5 T cell receptor beta chains below, sequenced in a study of cytomegalovirus exposure and HLA in healthy donors. Use of 60 Vbeta and 13 Jbeta primers characterized the PCR. Using immunoSEQ multiplex PCR, the repertoire was profiled, and TCRdb retains in-frame clones only, with some absent. The table has roughly 180,000 clones, around 80% seen once. The sequenced material came from PBMCs. Source of these receptors: a woman aged 30 to 39 in good health and CMV-seropositive.

The V gene is TRBV30, the J gene TRBJ1-1, with D uncertain. The CDR3 consists of 11 residues. Germline loops: CDR1 GTSNPN, CDR2 SVGIG (reference sequence). V shed 3 bases and J shed 2 bases, with 4 bases lying between them. DNA of the CDR3: TGTGCCTGGAGCGTTAACACTGAAGCTTTCTTT. It codes for CAWSVNTEAFF.

V gene TRBV14 combines with J gene TRBJ2-7; 8 bases map to TRBD1. Germline V lookup: CDR1 SGHDN, CDR2 FVKESK. V lost 6 bases and J lost 3; bases outside the gene matches: 4. The CDR3 consists of 13 residues. CDR3 residues: CASRPGGGYEQYF. The DNA for the CDR3 is TGTGCCAGCAGACCAGGGGGCGGCTACGAGCAGTACTTC.

This sequence joins TRBV27 and TRBJ1-5, with 7 nucleotides matching TRBD1. The V gene's germline CDR1 is MNHEY and CDR2 SMNVEV (reference sequence). Trimming at V came to 6 bases and at J to 2 bases, leaving 4 bases not matched to a gene. The CDR3 covers 14 residues. The CDR3 region is CASRTGLGNQPQHF. CDR3 coding DNA: TGTGCCAGCAGGACAGGGTTGGGCAATCAGCCCCAGCATTTT.

The chain combines TRBV6-6 with TRBJ1-5, with D uncertain. Trimming removed 7 bases from V and 3 bases from J, with 13 bases in between. The CDR3 is 14 amino acids. Germline V gene sequence: CDR1 MNHNY, CDR2 SVGAGI (reference sequence). The CDR3: CASIDPGYNQPQHF. The CDR3 DNA reads TGTGCCAGCATCGACCCGGGGTACAATCAGCCCCAGCATTTT.

The chain is built from TRBV7-8 and TRBJ1-5; weak D call: TRBD1 (6 bases). Germline V lookup: CDR1 SGHVS, CDR2 FQNEAQ. With 1 base removed from V and 1 base from J, the gap between germline ends came to 11 bases. This CDR3 spans 16 amino acids. In nucleotides, the CDR3 is TGTGCCAGCAGCTTAGACAGGGATGGGAGCAATCAGCCCCAGCATTTT. Protein sequence: CASSLDRDGSNQPQHF. Filled out from reference TRBV7-8 and TRBJ1-5, the complete variable domain reads GAGVSQSPRYKVAKRGQDVALRCDPISGHVSLFWYQQALGQGPEFLTYFQNEAQLDKSGLPSDRFFAERPEGSVSTLKIQRTQQEDSAVYLCASSLDRDGSNQPQHFGDGTRLSIL.